Detailed here is one TCR beta chain. Its target is unknown. The data derive from a study of post-analysis software for immune sequencing data. Each TCR beta cDNA library carried unique molecular identifiers. Input of roughly 0.95 to 11 million T cells yielded 450,000 to 550,000 cDNA molecules. TCRdb re-derived calls from the PCR reads in MiXCR, one entry per CDR3 protein. The sample carries approximately 350,000 distinct CDR3 sequences, roughly 38% recorded once. Regarding the study as a whole: Patients with multiple sclerosis recorded significantly lower normalized Chao1 diversity than controls, the study found. The five TRBV segments detected at higher frequency in patients than in controls included TRBV5-6, TRBV5-1 and TRBV20-1.

The CDR3 sequence is 14 residues long. Trimming removed 3 bases from V and 3 bases from J, with 12 bases in between. The germline V gene has CDR1 KGHSH and CDR2 LQKENI. The sample comprised blood. The genes are TRBV18 and TRBJ2-7; D tentatively reads TRBD1 or TRBD2 (5 bases each). The clonotype was recovered from a girl under 18 with multiple sclerosis. CDR3 region: CASSPNGAVYEQYF. CDR3 in DNA: TGTGCCAGCTCACCCAACGGGGCGGTCTACGAGCAGTACTTC.